This record concerns one T cell receptor (beta chain) sequence. Its matching antigen is unknown. The CDR3 is 16 residues long. Germline values: CDR1 ENHRY, CDR2 SYGVKD. V gave up 4 bases and J gave up 5 bases, with 17 bases separating them. These data belong to a study of cytomegalovirus exposure and HLA in healthy donors. In the PCR, 60 Vbeta and 13 Jbeta primers were used. Only in-frame clones appear in the TCRdb table, and some are missing; sequencing was by immunoSEQ multiplex PCR. This table has 150,000 to 200,000 clones, more than 60% appearing once. Notes on the study in general: Per a later analysis, 15,000 to 20,000 TCR beta sequences showed association with HLA alleles at 0.05 false discovery rate.

V gene TRBV10-3 combines with J gene TRBJ2-2; tentatively, D is TRBD2 (6 bases). This sequence originates from an older woman in good health and CMV-seropositive. The sequenced sample was PBMCs. The CDR3 DNA reads as TGTGCCATCAGTGTCCCCGGGGGTTTGGATACCGGGGAGCTGTTTTTT. It specifies CAISVPGGLDTGELFF.